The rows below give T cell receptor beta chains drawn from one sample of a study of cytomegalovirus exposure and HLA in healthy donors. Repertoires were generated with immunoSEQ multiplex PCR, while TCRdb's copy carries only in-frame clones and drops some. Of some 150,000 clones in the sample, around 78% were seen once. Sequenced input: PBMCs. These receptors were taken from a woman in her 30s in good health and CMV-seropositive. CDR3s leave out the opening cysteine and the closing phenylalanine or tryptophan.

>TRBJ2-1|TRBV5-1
ASSLGQGDNNEQF
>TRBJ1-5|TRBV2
ASSPGQDYQPQH
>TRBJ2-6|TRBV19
ATDSTGAGANVLT
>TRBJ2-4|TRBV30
AWRQGAGNIQY
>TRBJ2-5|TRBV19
ASSPWTGEGEGTQY
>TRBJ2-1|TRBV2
ASSVTSGSFNEQF
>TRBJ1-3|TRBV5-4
ASSPPGQGAAGNTIY
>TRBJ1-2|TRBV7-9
ASSLGGHDGYT
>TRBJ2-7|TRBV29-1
SVEARQGAVYEQY
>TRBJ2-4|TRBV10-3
AISESTGPLAKNIQY
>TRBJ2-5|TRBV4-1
ASSQGTAGGETQY
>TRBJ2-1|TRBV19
ASSINRGSYNEQF
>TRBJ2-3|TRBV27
ASRPRLVVDTQY
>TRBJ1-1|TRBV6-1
ASSSTGTGPTEAF
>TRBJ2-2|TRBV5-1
ASKGLAVNTGELF
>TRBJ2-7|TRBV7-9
ASSLGLTYYEQY
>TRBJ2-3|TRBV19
ASRGTGSTDTQY
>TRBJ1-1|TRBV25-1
ASSGNREPMDTEAF
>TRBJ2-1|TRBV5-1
ASSPYLGTPGYNEQF
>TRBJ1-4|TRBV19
ASSIRTGRDEKLF
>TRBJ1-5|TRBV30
AWSPTLRGLNQPQH
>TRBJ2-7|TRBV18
ASSPGSYEQY
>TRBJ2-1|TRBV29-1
SVDSSYNEQF